The text below deals with one T cell receptor (beta chain). The antigen remains undetermined. The data stem from a study of PD-L1 blockade in urothelial cancer. In the study overall: Of roughly 30 patients, just under 26 were males with bladder-origin urothelial cancer. Reported median T cell count for blood samples was 140,000 to 150,000.

This CDR3 has 15 amino acids. Germline CDR1 reads MGHRA; CDR2 reads YSYEKL. V was trimmed by 2 bases and J by 2 bases, leaving 11 bases between them. Assay: immunoSEQ multiplex PCR; the TCRdb copy retains only in-frame clones and omits some. The sample yields more than 55,000 clones, 86% seen once. Study observations and caveats: Tumor-associated TCR clones expanded more in blood at 3 weeks in patients with durable benefit.

This receptor was taken from a man aged 50 to 59 with urothelial cancer. This rearrangement joins TRBV4-1 to TRBJ2-3; no clear D gene. The specimen was PBMCs, collected around atezolizumab (anti-PD-L1) treatment. The DNA of the CDR3 is TGCGCCAGCAGCCAAATTGCGGCATCCACAGATACGCAGTATTTT. Protein sequence: CASSQIAASTDTQYF.